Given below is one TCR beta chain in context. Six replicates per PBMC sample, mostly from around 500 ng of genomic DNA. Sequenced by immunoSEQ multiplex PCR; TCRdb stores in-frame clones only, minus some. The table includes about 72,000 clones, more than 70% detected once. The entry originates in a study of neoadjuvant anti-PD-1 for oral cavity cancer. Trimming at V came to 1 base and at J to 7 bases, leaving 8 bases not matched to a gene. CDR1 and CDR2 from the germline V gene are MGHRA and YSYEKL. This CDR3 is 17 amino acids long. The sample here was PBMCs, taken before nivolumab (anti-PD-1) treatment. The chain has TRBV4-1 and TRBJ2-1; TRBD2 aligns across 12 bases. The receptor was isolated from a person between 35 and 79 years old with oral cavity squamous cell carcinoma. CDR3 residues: CASSQAVLAGGWNEQFF. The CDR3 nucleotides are TGCGCCAGCAGCCAAGCGGTCCTAGCGGGAGGGTGGAATGAGCAGTTCTTC.